The rows below give T cell receptor beta chains drawn from one sample of a study of blood T cell repertoires in COVID-19. Profiled with immunoSEQ multiplex PCR; TCRdb holds only in-frame clones, not every one. The table lists tens of thousands of clones, 75% to 95% of them singletons. The sequenced material came from peripheral blood. The receptors here all came from a man in his forties with acute or convalescent COVID-19. Both conserved end residues are part of each CDR3. A D gene is named only where the DNA matches it firmly. Rows may omit the clone size; those that give it use once, few, many or a size class.

J: TRBJ1-2
V: TRBV7-6
D: TRBD1
size: medium-sized
DNA: TGTGCCAGCAGCTCGGACAGGGGGCTTGGCTACACCTTC
CDR3: CASSSDRGLGYTF

J: TRBJ1-1
V: TRBV7-2
D: TRBD1
size: once
DNA: TGTGCCAGCAGCTTCCTCGGGACAGTGAACACTGAAGCTTTCTTT
CDR3: CASSFLGTVNTEAFF

J: TRBJ2-3
V: TRBV7-9
D: NA
size: NA
DNA: TGTGCCAGCACCCAGAGGGGGGGCTTGGGCACAGATACGCAGTATTTT
CDR3: CASTQRGGLGTDTQYF

J: TRBJ1-4
V: TRBV4-2
D: NA
size: NA
DNA: TGTGCCAGCAGCCCCCACCCCACAGGGAATAATGAAAAACTGTTTTTT
CDR3: CASSPHPTGNNEKLFF

J: TRBJ2-7
V: TRBV10-3
D: TRBD1
size: NA
DNA: TGTGCCATCAGGACGTTGGGACAGGGGGTATACGAGCAGTACTTC
CDR3: CAIRTLGQGVYEQYF

J: TRBJ1-4
V: TRBV2
D: TRBD1
size: NA
DNA: TGTGCCGTTAGACAGGGCCTTGAAAAACTGTTTTTT
CDR3: CAVRQGLEKLFF

J: TRBJ1-2
V: TRBV25-1
D: NA
size: medium-sized
DNA: TGTGCCAGCAGTGAAGGGGGGACTGCCTATGGCTACACCTTC
CDR3: CASSEGGTAYGYTF

J: TRBJ1-1
V: TRBV5-1
D: NA
size: NA
DNA: TGCGCCAGCAAACGACAGACCATGAACACTGAAGCTTTCTTT
CDR3: CASKRQTMNTEAFF

J: TRBJ1-1
V: TRBV18
D: NA
size: NA
DNA: TGTGCCAGCTCACCTACGAACACGGGGACTGAAGCTTTCTTT
CDR3: CASSPTNTGTEAFF

J: TRBJ2-6
V: TRBV24-1
D: NA
size: NA
DNA: TGTGCCACCAGTGATACAGGGTTTGGGGCCAACGTCCTGACTTTC
CDR3: CATSDTGFGANVLTF

J: TRBJ2-1
V: TRBV11-3
D: NA
size: NA
DNA: TGTGCCAGCAGCTTAGACCGAGGGCCTTACAATGAGCAGTTCTTC
CDR3: CASSLDRGPYNEQFF

J: TRBJ2-7
V: TRBV12-5
D: TRBD1
size: NA
DNA: TGTGCTAGTGGTTTGGACAGACAGGGTGGCGACGAGCAGTACTTC
CDR3: CASGLDRQGGDEQYF

J: TRBJ1-4
V: TRBV28
D: NA
size: NA
DNA: TGTGCCAGCAGTCCCCCGGGTGCGCGCGAAAAACTGTTTTTT
CDR3: CASSPPGAREKLFF

J: TRBJ1-4
V: TRBV11-3
D: NA
size: NA
DNA: TGTGCCAGCAGCTTTAGTGAAGGCAGGCTGTTTTTT
CDR3: CASSFSEGRLFF

J: TRBJ2-1
V: TRBV4-2
D: NA
size: NA
DNA: TGTGCCAGCAGCCAAGAAGTCTTTTGGCGGGGCTCCTACAATGAGCAGTTCTTC
CDR3: CASSQEVFWRGSYNEQFF

J: TRBJ1-3
V: TRBV6-5
D: NA
size: few
DNA: TGTGCCAGCAGTTACTCCGGACTACACTCTGGAAACACCATATATTTT
CDR3: CASSYSGLHSGNTIYF

J: TRBJ2-7
V: TRBV27
D: TRBD2
size: NA
DNA: TGTGCCAGCAAGTTAGCGGGGGGCCACGAGCAGTACTTC
CDR3: CASKLAGGHEQYF

J: TRBJ1-2
V: TRBV7-2
D: NA
size: NA
DNA: TGTGCCAGCAGCTTAGAGTCAGGGTATGGCTACACCTTC
CDR3: CASSLESGYGYTF

J: TRBJ1-6
V: TRBV30
D: NA
size: NA
DNA: TGTGCCTGGAGCCCAGGGGCGCCAGGCTCCTATAATTCACCCCTCCACTTT
CDR3: CAWSPGAPGSYNSPLHF

J: TRBJ1-4
V: TRBV5-1
D: NA
size: NA
DNA: TGCGCCAGCAGCCGTAGTGCGGGTAATGAAAAACTGTTTTTT
CDR3: CASSRSAGNEKLFF

J: TRBJ1-3
V: TRBV19
D: NA
size: NA
DNA: TGTGCCAGTAGTACCCTAGGCTCTGGAAACACCATATATTTT
CDR3: CASSTLGSGNTIYF

J: TRBJ2-5
V: TRBV10-1
D: NA
size: NA
DNA: TGCGCCAGCAGCGTTGCGGGATTGGGGCAAGAGACCCAGTACTTC
CDR3: CASSVAGLGQETQYF

J: TRBJ1-6
V: TRBV6-6
D: NA
size: NA
DNA: TGTGCCAGCACTCCATTGGGGGGGCGGGATTCACCCCTCCACTTT
CDR3: CASTPLGGRDSPLHF

J: TRBJ1-6
V: TRBV5-3
D: NA
size: NA
DNA: TGTGCCAGAAGCTTGGGGACAGAAGGTAATTCACCCCTCCACTTT
CDR3: CARSLGTEGNSPLHF

J: TRBJ2-7
V: TRBV28
D: TRBD2
size: NA
DNA: TGTGCCAGCAGTTTCCCGACTAGCGGGAGGAGGTACGAGCAGTACTTC
CDR3: CASSFPTSGRRYEQYF

J: TRBJ2-7
V: TRBV5-1
D: TRBD2
size: NA
DNA: TGCGCCAGCAGCTTGGAACTAGCGGGAGGTCCTCACGAGCAGTACTTC
CDR3: CASSLELAGGPHEQYF

J: TRBJ1-5
V: TRBV5-6
D: NA
size: NA
DNA: TGTGCCAGCAGCTTGCGACCCGGGAACAATCAGCCCCAGCATTTT
CDR3: CASSLRPGNNQPQHF

J: TRBJ1-5
V: TRBV27
D: NA
size: NA
DNA: TGTGCCAGCAGTTTATCTAGAGGTAGTCAGCCCCAGCATTTT
CDR3: CASSLSRGSQPQHF

J: TRBJ2-7
V: TRBV11-3
D: NA
size: NA
DNA: TGTGCCAGCAGCTTAGGCCCGGACAGAAGCTCCTACGAGCAGTACTTC
CDR3: CASSLGPDRSSYEQYF

J: TRBJ2-6
V: TRBV29-1
D: NA
size: NA
DNA: TGCAGCGTTGCGTCATCGGGAGTCTCTGGGGCCAACGTCCTGACTTTC
CDR3: CSVASSGVSGANVLTF

J: TRBJ2-2
V: TRBV6-4
D: TRBD2
size: NA
DNA: TGTGCCAGCAGCCGGACAGGCCAGGGACTAGCGGGAGGCACCGGGGAGCTGTTTTTT
CDR3: CASSRTGQGLAGGTGELFF

J: TRBJ2-1
V: TRBV11-2
D: TRBD2
size: NA
DNA: TGTGCCAGCAGCCCGCGGGGGTACAATGAGCAGTTCTTC
CDR3: CASSPRGYNEQFF

J: TRBJ1-2
V: TRBV6-5
D: NA
size: once
DNA: TGTGCCAGCAGCCGACAGATAAACTATGGCTACACCTTC
CDR3: CASSRQINYGYTF

J: TRBJ2-7
V: TRBV5-6
D: TRBD2
size: NA
DNA: TGTGCCAGCAGCTTGGGTCTAGCGGACTACGAGCAGTACTTC
CDR3: CASSLGLADYEQYF

J: TRBJ2-3
V: TRBV2
D: NA
size: NA
DNA: TGTGCCAGCAGTGAAGCCTCGGGAGCATGGGATACGCAGTATTTT
CDR3: CASSEASGAWDTQYF

J: TRBJ2-5
V: TRBV11-3
D: NA
size: NA
DNA: TGTGCCAGCAGCTTAGATCGGCAGGGTGAAGAGACCCAGTACTTC
CDR3: CASSLDRQGEETQYF

J: TRBJ1-1
V: TRBV6-5
D: TRBD1
size: NA
DNA: TGTGCCAGCAGTAAGGACAGGGGGCGATCCACTGAAGCTTTCTTT
CDR3: CASSKDRGRSTEAFF

J: TRBJ1-2
V: TRBV4-2
D: NA
size: once
DNA: TGTGCCAGCAGCCCCCCCCGCGGGGGCTACACCTTC
CDR3: CASSPPRGGYTF

J: TRBJ2-3
V: TRBV24-1
D: NA
size: NA
DNA: TGTGCCACCAGTGACCCCAAGACAGACCCTAGCACAGATACGCAGTATTTT
CDR3: CATSDPKTDPSTDTQYF

J: TRBJ2-7
V: TRBV21-1
D: NA
size: NA
DNA: TGTGCCAGCAGCGCCCGAAGGCAAACTAGCGGGAGTGAGAATCCCTACGAGCAGTACTTC
CDR3: CASSARRQTSGSENPYEQYF

J: TRBJ2-1
V: TRBV24-1
D: TRBD2
size: NA
DNA: TGTGCCACCAGTGATTCGGCGGGAGGGCCAGGTGGGAATGAGCAGTTCTTC
CDR3: CATSDSAGGPGGNEQFF

J: TRBJ1-2
V: TRBV13
D: TRBD1
size: NA
DNA: TGTGCCAGCAGGGACAGGACTAACTATGGCTACACCTTC
CDR3: CASRDRTNYGYTF

J: TRBJ2-4
V: TRBV3-1/TRBV3-2
D: NA
size: NA
DNA: TGTGCCAGCAGCCCTCGTGTAGCCAAAAACATTCAGTACTTC
CDR3: CASSPRVAKNIQYF